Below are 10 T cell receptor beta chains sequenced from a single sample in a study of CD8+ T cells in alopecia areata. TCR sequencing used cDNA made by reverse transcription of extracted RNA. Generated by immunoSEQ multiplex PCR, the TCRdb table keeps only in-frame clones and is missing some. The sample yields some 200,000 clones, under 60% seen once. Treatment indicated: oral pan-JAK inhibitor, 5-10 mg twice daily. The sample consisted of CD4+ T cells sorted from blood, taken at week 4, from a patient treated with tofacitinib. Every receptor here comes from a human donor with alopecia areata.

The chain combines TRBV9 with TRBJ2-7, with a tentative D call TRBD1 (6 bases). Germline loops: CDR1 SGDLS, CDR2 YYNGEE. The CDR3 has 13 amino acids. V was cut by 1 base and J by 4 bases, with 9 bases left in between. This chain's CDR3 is CASSVQQGYEQYF. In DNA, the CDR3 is TGTGCCAGCAGCGTACAACAGGGTTACGAGCAGTACTTC.

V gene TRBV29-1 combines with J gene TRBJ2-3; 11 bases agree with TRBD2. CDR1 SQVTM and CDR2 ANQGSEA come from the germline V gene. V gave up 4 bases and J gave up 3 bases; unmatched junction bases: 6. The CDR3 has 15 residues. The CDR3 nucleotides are TGCAGCGTTGTCCGGCTAGCGGGGGGAACAGATACGCAGTATTTT. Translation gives CSVVRLAGGTDTQYF.

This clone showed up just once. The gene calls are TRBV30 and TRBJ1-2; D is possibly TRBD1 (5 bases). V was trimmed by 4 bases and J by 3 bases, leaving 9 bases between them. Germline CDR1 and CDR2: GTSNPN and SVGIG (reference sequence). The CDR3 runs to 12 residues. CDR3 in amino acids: CAWMQGDYGYTF. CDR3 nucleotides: TGTGCCTGGATGCAAGGGGACTATGGCTACACCTTC.

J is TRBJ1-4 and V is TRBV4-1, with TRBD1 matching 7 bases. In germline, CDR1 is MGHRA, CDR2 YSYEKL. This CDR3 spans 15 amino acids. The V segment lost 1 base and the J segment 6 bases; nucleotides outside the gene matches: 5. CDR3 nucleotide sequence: TGCGCCAGCAGCCAAGCCGGGACAGCTTATGAAAAACTGTTTTTT. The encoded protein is CASSQAGTAYEKLFF.

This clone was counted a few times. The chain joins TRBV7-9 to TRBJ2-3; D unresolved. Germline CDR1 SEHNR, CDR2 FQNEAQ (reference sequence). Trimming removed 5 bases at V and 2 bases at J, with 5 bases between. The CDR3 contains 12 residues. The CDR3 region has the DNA TGTGCCAGCAGCCTGCACACAGATACGCAGTATTTT. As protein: CASSLHTDTQYF.

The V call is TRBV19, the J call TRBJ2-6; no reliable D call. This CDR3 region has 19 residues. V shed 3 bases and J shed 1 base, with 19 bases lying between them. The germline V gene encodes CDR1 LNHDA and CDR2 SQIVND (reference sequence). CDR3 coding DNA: TGTGCCAGTAGTATTTTCCAGTCCATTAGTGAGTCTGGGGCCAACGTCCTGACTTTC. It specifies CASSIFQSISESGANVLTF.

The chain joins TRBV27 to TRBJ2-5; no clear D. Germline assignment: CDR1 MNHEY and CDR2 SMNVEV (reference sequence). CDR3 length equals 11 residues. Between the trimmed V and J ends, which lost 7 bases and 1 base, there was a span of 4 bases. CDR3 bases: TGTGCCAGCACCGTCCAAGAGACCCAGTACTTC. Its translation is CASTVQETQYF.

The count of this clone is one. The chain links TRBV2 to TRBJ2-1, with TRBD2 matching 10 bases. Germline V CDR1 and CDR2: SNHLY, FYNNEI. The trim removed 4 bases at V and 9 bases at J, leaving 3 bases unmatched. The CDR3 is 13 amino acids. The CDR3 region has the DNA TGTGCCAGCAGTGGAGGACTAGCGGCTGAGCAGTTCTTC. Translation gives CASSGGLAAEQFF.

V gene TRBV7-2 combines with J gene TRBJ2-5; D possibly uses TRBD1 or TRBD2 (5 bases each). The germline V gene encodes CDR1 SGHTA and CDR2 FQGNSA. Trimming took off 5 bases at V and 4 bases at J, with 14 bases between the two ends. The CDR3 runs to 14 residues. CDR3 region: CASSPHMRGETQYF. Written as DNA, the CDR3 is TGTGCCAGCAGCCCCCACATGAGGGGAGAGACCCAGTACTTC.

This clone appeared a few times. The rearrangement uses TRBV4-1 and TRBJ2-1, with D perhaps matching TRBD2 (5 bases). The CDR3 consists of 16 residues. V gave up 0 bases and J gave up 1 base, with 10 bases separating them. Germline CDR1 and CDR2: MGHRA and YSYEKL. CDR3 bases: TGCGCCAGCAGCCAAGACATGGGGAGATCCTACAATGAGCAGTTCTTC. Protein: CASSQDMGRSYNEQFF.